These 32 T cell receptor beta chains were sequenced from one sample in a study of T cell responses to AZD1222 COVID-19 vaccine (dated by TCRdb to about 2021). The time point tag for this specimen amounts to: baseline before first vaccination. The receptor library was made with the immunoSEQ multiplex PCR assay. In TCRdb, the immuneACCESS table is reduced to in-frame sequences with V and J assigned. These tables do not hold every clone; where another copy was compared, an unresolved V gene accounts for under half, and the others remain unexplained. Counted in this sample were 200,000 or so clones; approximately 92% of them appeared once. The ten largest clones take up 8.5% to 12% of the sample. The specimen comprised peripheral blood, sampled on day 0 of AZD1222 vaccination. The receptors here all came from an adult in good health.

This clone was picked up one time. The chain carries TRBV5-1 and TRBJ1-5; possible D gene TRBD1, 5 bases. Germline-derived CDR1 and CDR2 are SGHRS and YFSETQ. V lost 4 bases and J 0 bases, leaving 11 bases between the germline ends. The CDR3 runs to 15 residues. Here the CDR3 DNA reads TGCGCCAGCAGCCTCGGGACTCCTAGCAATCAGCCCCAGCATTTT. Its translation: CASSLGTPSNQPQHF.

For the CDR3, the DNA is TGCGCCAGCAGCTACGACAGGGACTCTGGAAACACCATATATTTT. Translating it yields CASSYDRDSGNTIYF. This rearrangement joins TRBV5-1 to TRBJ1-3, with 7 bases lining up with TRBD1. From germline, CDR1 is SGHRS and CDR2 YFSETQ. V gave up 3 bases and J gave up 0 bases; unmatched junction bases: 3. This CDR3 contains 15 residues.

This chain joins TRBV12-3 or TRBV12-4 and TRBJ1-1; TRBD1 matches 9 bases. This CDR3 comprises 12 residues. V dropped 7 bases and J dropped 11; count of bases not matched to a gene: 8. CDR3 in amino acids: CASNLGQGKAFF. In nucleotides, the CDR3 is TGTGCCAGCAACTTGGGACAGGGAAAGGCTTTCTTT.

The rearrangement joins TRBV5-6 to TRBJ1-6, with TRBD1 as a possible D gene (5 bases). Germline CDR1 and CDR2: SGHDT and YYEEEE. V lost 5 bases and J 1 base, leaving 16 bases between the germline ends. The CDR3 spans 17 residues. CDR3 sequence (DNA): TGTGCCAGCAGGGAGGGGATTCGGGATTCCTATAATTCACCCCTCCACTTT. Amino acid sequence: CASREGIRDSYNSPLHF.

The chain employs TRBV4-3 and TRBJ2-5; the D is unclear. The V end lost 4 bases, the J end lost 1 base, and 7 bases lay between the germline ends. The CDR3 runs to 13 residues. Germline assignment: CDR1 LGHNA and CDR2 YSLEER. CDR3 amino acids: CASSPRPQETQYF. Written as DNA, the CDR3 is TGCGCCAGCAGCCCCCGACCCCAAGAGACCCAGTACTTC.

This chain links TRBV28 with TRBJ2-2, with TRBD1 identical over 11 bases. CDR1 and CDR2 (germline): MDHEN, SYDVKM. The junction had 7 bases not matched to a gene; V was cut back by 2 bases and J by 5 bases. The CDR3 spans 17 residues. The CDR3 DNA sequence: TGTGCCAGCAGTTTACCGGGACAGGGGGGGCGGACCGGGGAGCTGTTTTTT. Residues: CASSLPGQGGRTGELFF.

This clone was seen once. The chain combines TRBV19 with TRBJ2-7; a possible D gene is TRBD1 (6 bases). The length of the CDR3 is 20 residues. Deletions cut 5 bases from V and 2 bases from J, with 31 bases between. Germline CDR1 reads LNHDA; CDR2 reads SQIVND (reference sequence). The CDR3 DNA sequence: TGTGCCAGTAGTTGGGAACACAGGGCGTCACAGCGGAAGAGACCCTACGAGCAGTACTTC. This gives the protein CASSWEHRASQRKRPYEQYF.

The chain couples TRBV4-1 to TRBJ1-2; D possibly corresponds to TRBD1 (6 bases). The CDR3 sequence is 16 residues long. Germline V gives CDR1 MGHRA, CDR2 YSYEKL. Trimming left V 4 bases short and J 4 bases short, with 19 bases between. The CDR3 here is CASSPRTAGIGYGYTF. The DNA for the CDR3 is TGCGCCAGCAGCCCCCGGACAGCGGGGATAGGCTATGGCTACACCTTC.

The CDR3 sequence is CASSIRVENSPLHF. The CDR3 region has the DNA TGTGCCAGTAGTATCAGGGTAGAAAATTCACCCCTCCACTTT. The chain couples TRBV19 to TRBJ1-6, with D tentatively TRBD1 (5 bases). The CDR3 covers 14 residues. V was shortened by 3 bases and J by 7 bases, with 10 bases between the two germline ends. Germline loops: CDR1 LNHDA, CDR2 SQIVND (reference sequence).

The gene calls are TRBV5-5 and TRBJ2-7; D remains unclear. Trimming pared 3 bases from V and 3 bases from J, leaving 22 bases between. This CDR3 is 17 amino acids long. Germline V CDR1 and CDR2: SGHKS, YYEKEE (reference sequence). The DNA of the CDR3 is TGTGCCAGCAGCTCGGTCCCTGGCCCAGGACCCTTCTACGAGCAGTACGTC. Protein product: CASSSVPGPGPFYEQYV.

The rearrangement links TRBV5-1 to TRBJ1-3; D is unresolved. V dropped 5 bases and J dropped 1 base, with 13 bases sitting between them. Germline CDR1 reads SGHRS; CDR2 reads YFSETQ. This CDR3 is 15 amino acids long. The CDR3 DNA sequence: TGCGCCAGCAGTCTGTCCCCATCGTCTGGAAACACCATATATTTT. Translation: CASSLSPSSGNTIYF.

The chain couples TRBV19 to TRBJ2-1; the D gene could be TRBD1 or TRBD2 (7 bases each). V was shortened by 1 base and J by 2 bases, with 9 bases between the two germline ends. Germline-derived CDR1 and CDR2 are LNHDA and SQIVND (reference sequence). The CDR3 has 15 residues. DNA for the CDR3: TGTGCCAGTAGTATAGCAGGGGGGGCCTACAATGAGCAGTTCTTC. Protein product: CASSIAGGAYNEQFF.

A single count supports this clone. The CDR3 loop reads CASSQETQGSNEAFF. DNA for the CDR3: TGCGCCAGCAGCCAAGAAACCCAGGGGAGTAATGAAGCTTTCTTT. The chain combines TRBV4-3 with TRBJ1-1; possible D gene TRBD1, 6 bases. Trimming pared 0 bases from V and 7 bases from J, leaving 15 bases between. The CDR3 length is 15 residues. Looked up from germline, CDR1 is LGHNA and CDR2 is YSLEER.

The rearrangement joins TRBV5-1 to TRBJ2-7; D possibly uses TRBD1 or TRBD2 (5 bases each). Germline lookup yields CDR1 SGHRS and CDR2 YFSETQ. The V end lost 0 bases, the J end lost 5 bases, and 9 bases lay between the germline ends. The CDR3 extends over 13 amino acids. The chain's CDR3 is CASSLEGTHEQYF. The CDR3 coding sequence is TGCGCCAGCAGCTTGGAAGGGACCCACGAGCAGTACTTC.

The count of this clone is one. The chain links TRBV18 to TRBJ2-5, with 9 bases lining up with TRBD1. This CDR3 contains 14 residues. The V gene end was trimmed by 3 bases and the J gene end by 3 bases; junction bases not matched to a gene: 2. Germline lookup yields CDR1 KGHSH and CDR2 LQKENI. The CDR3 sequence is CASSPRTGEETQYF. The CDR3 DNA follows: TGTGCCAGCTCACCTCGGACAGGGGAAGAGACCCAGTACTTC.

V gene TRBV4-1 combines with J gene TRBJ1-3; the D gene is possibly TRBD1 (5 bases). The V and J ends lost 4 bases and 0 bases respectively, with 16 bases between them. The CDR3 totals 17 residues. Germline CDR1 reads MGHRA; CDR2 reads YSYEKL. CDR3 nucleotides: TGCGCCAGCAGCCCCCGCGCGAACGGACACTCTGGAAACACCATATATTTT. This gives the protein CASSPRANGHSGNTIYF.

This rearrangement joins TRBV18 to TRBJ1-5; D is unresolved. V was shortened by 3 bases and J by 0 bases, with 12 bases between the two germline ends. Germline CDR1 reads KGHSH; CDR2 reads LQKENI. CDR3 length: 16 residues. The CDR3 is CASSPFVSDSNQPQHF. CDR3 DNA sequence: TGTGCCAGCTCACCTTTTGTTTCGGATAGCAATCAGCCCCAGCATTTT.

V is TRBV4-2 and J is TRBJ1-1, with D uncertain. Germline V gene lookup returns CDR1 LGHNA and CDR2 YNFKEQ. The germline V and J ends were trimmed by 0 bases and 1 base, with 9 bases remaining between them. CDR3 length: 15 residues. CDR3 protein: CASSQDQEKNTEAFF. CDR3 in DNA: TGTGCCAGCAGCCAAGATCAAGAGAAGAACACTGAAGCTTTCTTT.

V is TRBV19 and J is TRBJ2-6; TRBD2 is a possible D gene (5 bases). The CDR3 covers 19 residues. Germline V gene lookup returns CDR1 LNHDA and CDR2 SQIVND (reference sequence). V was cut by 1 base and J by 0 bases, with 16 bases left in between. CDR3 amino acids: CASSIAAGKGFSGANVLTF. CDR3 sequence (DNA): TGTGCCAGTAGTATAGCCGCCGGGAAGGGTTTCTCTGGGGCCAACGTCCTGACTTTC.

The J gene is TRBJ2-2, the V gene TRBV13, with TRBD1 as a possible D gene (6 bases). The germline V and J ends were trimmed by 5 bases and 1 base, with 20 bases remaining between them. From germline, CDR1 is PRHDT and CDR2 FYEKMQ (reference sequence). This CDR3 contains 18 residues. The CDR3 DNA reads as TGTGCCAGCAGCCCGTACACCCTGGACAGTATGAACACCGGGGAGCTGTTTTTT. Amino acid sequence: CASSPYTLDSMNTGELFF. Using reference TRBV13 and TRBJ2-2 for the parts outside the CDR3, the full variable domain is AAGVIQSPRHLIKEKRETATLKCYPIPRHDTVYWYQQGPGQDPQFLISFYEKMQSDKGSIPDRFSAQQFSDYHSELNMSSLELGDSALYFCASSPYTLDSMNTGELFFGEGSRLTVL.

The J gene is TRBJ2-3, the V gene TRBV3-1 (or the pseudogene TRBV3-2), with D tentatively TRBD2 (7 bases). Trimming left V 1 base short and J 2 bases short, with 16 bases between. The CDR3 runs 17 residues. The germline V gene has CDR1 LGHDT and CDR2 YNNKEL (reference sequence). CDR3 protein: CASSQAWGGGVTDTQYF. The CDR3 nucleotides are TGTGCCAGCAGCCAAGCTTGGGGCGGGGGCGTCACAGATACGCAGTATTTT.

The chain combines TRBV4-1 with TRBJ2-7, with D uncertain. CDR1 is MGHRA, CDR2 YSYEKL, per germline. The CDR3 totals 11 residues. Trimming left V 0 bases short and J 5 bases short, with 2 bases between. CDR3 residues: CASSQDDEQYF. As DNA, the CDR3 is TGCGCCAGCAGCCAAGATGACGAGCAGTACTTC.

The V and J genes are TRBV9 and TRBJ2-5; 9 bases align to TRBD1. The junction had 5 bases not matched to a gene; V was cut back by 3 bases and J by 2 bases. Germline V gene lookup returns CDR1 SGDLS and CDR2 YYNGEE. This CDR3 region has 15 residues. The CDR3 DNA reads TGTGCCAGCAGCGCCTGGGACAGGGCTCAAGAGACCCAGTACTTC. This translates into CASSAWDRAQETQYF.

The chain uses TRBV7-9 and TRBJ1-2; 10 positions agree with TRBD1. The CDR3 totals 14 residues. Germline V gene data show CDR1 as SEHNR and CDR2 as FQNEAQ (reference sequence). V shed 8 bases and J 3 bases; nucleotides not matched to a gene: 6. The CDR3 nucleotides read TGTGCCAGCCAGAGCGGACAGGGGGACTATGGCTACACCTTC. Amino acids: CASQSGQGDYGYTF.

V usage is TRBV27 and J usage is TRBJ1-6; no firm D call. The CDR3 extends over 13 amino acids. The germline gives CDR1 MNHEY, CDR2 SMNVEV (reference sequence). The V end was cut by 3 bases, the J end by 14 bases, with 14 bases between. The CDR3 reads CASSFALLTSLHF. In nucleotides, the CDR3 is TGTGCCAGCAGTTTCGCTCTGCTAACTTCCCTCCACTTT.

The genes are TRBV6-5 and TRBJ1-1; D is uncertain. This CDR3 spans 14 amino acids. The germline V gene has CDR1 MNHEY and CDR2 SVGAGI. Trimming stripped 4 bases from V and 7 bases from J, with 16 bases between. The CDR3 is CASSFSTRAIEAFF. In nucleotides, the CDR3 is TGTGCCAGCAGTTTCTCGACAAGGGCGATTGAAGCTTTCTTT.

The rearrangement joins TRBV19 to TRBJ1-1; D remains ambiguous. Trimming took 9 bases from V and 5 from J, leaving 19 bases between them. This CDR3 spans 14 amino acids. CDR1 is LNHDA, CDR2 SQIVND, per germline (reference sequence). Here the CDR3 reads CASQDGIAGTEAFF. The CDR3 region has the DNA TGTGCCAGCCAAGATGGGATAGCGGGGACTGAAGCTTTCTTT.

The gene calls are TRBV12-5 and TRBJ1-1, with D uncertain. V lost 7 bases to trimming and J lost 0 bases, with 3 bases between them. Looked up from germline, CDR1 is LGHNT and CDR2 is FRNRAP. The CDR3 consists of 11 residues. CDR3 bases: TGTGCTAGTGCCATGAACACTGAAGCTTTCTTT. This gives the protein CASAMNTEAFF. Full variable domain (missing parts from reference TRBV12-5 and TRBJ1-1): DARVTQTPRHKVTEMGQEVTMRCQPILGHNTVFWYRQTMMQGLELLAYFRNRAPLDDSGMPKDRFSAEMPDATLATLKIQPSEPRDSAVYFCASAMNTEAFFGQGTRLTVV.

The V and J genes are TRBV5-1 and TRBJ2-5; D might be TRBD2 (5 bases). Germline values: CDR1 SGHRS, CDR2 YFSETQ. The ends were cut back, 6 bases at V and 3 bases at J, with 15 bases in the middle. This CDR3 is 14 amino acids long. CDR3 protein: CASTTVVGKETQYF. For the CDR3, the DNA is TGCGCCAGCACCACAGTAGTCGGGAAAGAGACCCAGTACTTC.

The chain employs TRBV9 and TRBJ1-2; D possibly corresponds to TRBD1 (6 bases). CDR3 size: 14 residues. Germline assignment: CDR1 SGDLS and CDR2 YYNGEE. V lost 3 bases and J lost 4, with 13 bases in between. CDR3 loop: CASSAPRGGYGYTF. As DNA, the CDR3 is TGTGCCAGCAGCGCCCCACGAGGGGGCTATGGCTACACCTTC.

V and J are TRBV25-1 and TRBJ1-1; TRBD1 is a possible D gene (6 bases). Between the trimmed V and J ends, which lost 0 bases and 2 bases, there was a span of 10 bases. This CDR3 comprises 15 residues. Germline assignment: CDR1 MGHDK and CDR2 SYGVNS. The CDR3 DNA is TGTGCCAGCAGTGAATATGCGGGACACAACACTGAAGCTTTCTTT. Its protein product is CASSEYAGHNTEAFF.

This chain uses TRBV2 with TRBJ1-1; D is perhaps TRBD1 (5 bases). V gave up 4 bases and J gave up 2 bases, with 8 bases separating them. The length of the CDR3 is 13 residues. CDR1 SNHLY and CDR2 FYNNEI come from the germline V gene. The CDR3 reads CASSGGVNTEAFF. Written as DNA, the CDR3 is TGTGCCAGCAGTGGAGGGGTTAACACTGAAGCTTTCTTT.